This TCR beta chain came from a study of long-term antiretroviral therapy in people with HIV. At survey level, the immunoSEQ assay was run in its v3.0 version. The target of sequencing was about 40,000-50,000 T-cell genomes per sample. TCRdb keeps only in-frame clones here, not all; method: immunoSEQ multiplex PCR. The repertoire has about 21,000 clones, 82% of them found once; the top ten carry 8.1%. The CDR3 is 14 residues long. Between the trimmed V and J ends, which lost 0 bases and 0 bases, there was a span of 6 bases. Per the germline V gene, CDR1 is SEHNR and CDR2 is FQNEAQ (reference sequence). Remarks on this clone: Distinct nucleotide sequences in the sample also encode this CDR3.

Prior to DNA extraction, the samples held about 1-11 million cryopreserved PBMC. Sequencing used unsorted PBMCs, obtained at the start of antiretroviral therapy. The source is a man aged 45-65 years with HIV. The chain is built from TRBV7-9 and TRBJ2-7, with no clear D. The chain's CDR3 is CASSLAGSSYEQYF. The CDR3 nucleotides read TGTGCCAGCAGCTTAGCGGGCAGCTCCTACGAGCAGTACTTC. The variable domain in full, completed from reference TRBV7-9 and TRBJ2-7, reads DTGVSQNPRHKITKRGQNVTFRCDPISEHNRLYWYRQTLGQGPEFLTYFQNEAQLEKSRLLSDRFSAERPKGSFSTLEIQRTEQGDSAMYLCASSLAGSSYEQYFGPGTRLTVT.